The 24 T cell receptor beta chains below were found in one sample sequenced in a study of blood T cell repertoires in COVID-19 (dated by TCRdb to 2018 to 2020). The receptor library was made with the immunoSEQ multiplex PCR assay. The source is immuneACCESS, and TCRdb retained only in-frame sequences with V and J called. Part of the clones is not carried over; for the studies checked, unresolved V genes explain less than half of this, and the remainder is unexplained. The sample table holds 150,000 or so clones, of which over 70% were seen once. The ten most abundant clones make up around 6.3% of the sample. The sequenced material came from peripheral blood. These TCRs come from a man older than 75 with acute or convalescent COVID-19.

The CDR3 nucleotides are TGTGCCAGCAGCCTCGGGTCAGGAGGATTGACTTTCTTT. Translated, it gives CASSLGSGGLTFF. This chain connects TRBV12-3 or TRBV12-4 to TRBJ1-1; D remains unclear. This CDR3 is 13 amino acids long. Trimming took off 6 bases at V and 12 bases at J, with 20 bases between the two ends.

This chain joins TRBV24-1 and TRBJ2-1, with 7 bases that match TRBD2. This CDR3 is 16 amino acids long. V trimming: 5 bases; J trimming: 3 bases; junction bases outside the gene matches: 9. Germline V gives CDR1 KGHDR, CDR2 SFDVKD. The CDR3 DNA follows: TGTGCCACCAGTGTTGGAGCGGGAATGCTCTACAATGAGCAGTTCTTC. Protein: CATSVGAGMLYNEQFF.

The chain employs TRBV29-1 and TRBJ1-1, with D hard to call. The V and J ends lost 7 bases and 2 bases respectively, with 8 bases between them. CDR1 and CDR2 from the germline V gene are SQVTM and ANQGSEA. This CDR3 region has 11 residues. The CDR3 loop is CSGRTNTEAFF. For the CDR3, the DNA is TGCAGCGGCCGGACTAACACTGAAGCTTTCTTT.

This clone occurred a few times. The identical CDR3 is also encoded by other nucleotide sequences in the sample. The chain links TRBV5-1 to TRBJ2-5, with TRBD2 matching over 7 bases. J was trimmed by 4 bases and V by 4 bases; bases with no gene match: 4. The germline CDR1 and CDR2 sequences are SGHRS and YFSETQ. The CDR3 loop spans 13 amino acids. The chain's CDR3 is CASSPGLGETQYF. CDR3 DNA: TGCGCCAGCAGCCCAGGACTAGGAGAGACCCAGTACTTC.

The chain combines TRBV5-1 with TRBJ1-2, with TRBD1 identical over 9 bases. Germline CDR1 SGHRS, CDR2 YFSETQ. The CDR3 sequence is 14 residues long. V was pared by 1 base and J by 7 bases, with 5 bases of the junction left unmatched. The CDR3, as DNA: TGCGCCAGCAGCTTGAGCTCGGACAGGGGTGGCTACACCTTC. This encodes CASSLSSDRGGYTF.

This sequence joins TRBV5-4 and TRBJ2-1; 7 positions agree with TRBD1. Germline V gene data show CDR1 as SGHNT and CDR2 as YYREEE (reference sequence). V was pared by 4 bases and J by 1 base, with 8 bases of the junction left unmatched. This CDR3 comprises 16 residues. CDR3 residues: CASSLDRSRSYNEQFF. In nucleotides, the CDR3 is TGTGCCAGCAGCCTGGACAGGTCCCGATCCTACAATGAGCAGTTCTTC.

The rearrangement uses TRBV28 and TRBJ1-5; no clear D. The CDR3 is 11 residues long. From germline, CDR1 is MDHEN and CDR2 SYDVKM. Trimming shortened V by 5 bases and J by 5 bases, and 4 bases separated the two germline ends. The CDR3 sequence is CASSPDQPQHF. CDR3 in DNA: TGTGCCAGCAGTCCAGATCAGCCCCAGCATTTT. The variable domain in full, completed from reference TRBV28 and TRBJ1-5, reads DVKVTQSSRYLVKRTGEKVFLECVQDMDHENMFWYRQDPGLGLRLIYFSYDVKMKEKGDIPEGYSVSREKKERFSLILESASTNQTSMYLCASSPDQPQHFGDGTRLSIL.

The chain couples TRBV19 to TRBJ2-7; D may be TRBD2 (6 bases). Germline V CDR1 and CDR2: LNHDA, SQIVND (reference sequence). CDR3 length: 15 residues. V dropped 5 bases and J dropped 2 bases, with 16 bases sitting between them. Here the CDR3 DNA reads TGTGCCAGTAGTGTTTCCGGGACTCTGACCTACGAGCAGTACTTC. It translates to CASSVSGTLTYEQYF.

The chain uses TRBV30 and TRBJ2-1; D possibly corresponds to TRBD2 (5 bases). CDR3 length: 14 amino acids. V was pared by 3 bases and J by 2 bases, with 11 bases between. Germline assignment: CDR1 GTSNPN and CDR2 SVGIG (reference sequence). CDR3 region: CAWSVGLPYNEQFF. For the CDR3, the DNA is TGTGCCTGGAGCGTAGGACTGCCCTACAATGAGCAGTTCTTC.

Remarks on this clone: One end of the junction varies from germline; a read error may be responsible. The CDR3 DNA reads as TGTGCCAGCAGCCTAGATGGTACAGGGGGCTCCTACAATGAGCAGTTCTTC. Its translation is CASSLDGTGGSYNEQFF. The chain couples TRBV11-3 to TRBJ2-1; 8 bases are shared with TRBD1. The length of the CDR3 is 17 residues. Germline CDR1 reads SGHNT; CDR2 reads YENEEA. Full variable domain (rest looked up from reference TRBV11-3 and TRBJ2-1): EAGVVQSPRYKIIEKKQPVAFWCNPISGHNTLYWYLQNLGQGPELLIRYENEEAVDDSQLPKDRFSAERLKGVDSTLKIQPAELGDSAVYLCASSLDGTGGSYNEQFFGPGTRLTVL.

This clone was detected once. V is TRBV2 and J is TRBJ2-7; 10 bases line up with TRBD2. Germline V gene lookup returns CDR1 SNHLY and CDR2 FYNNEI. The CDR3 has 14 amino acids. Trimming took 6 bases from V and 8 from J; bases not matched to a gene: 10. CDR3 region: CASSVLAGREKQYF. The CDR3 DNA sequence: TGTGCCAGCAGCGTACTAGCGGGGAGGGAGAAGCAGTACTTC.

The V gene is TRBV9, the J gene TRBJ2-5; 11 bases match TRBD2. Losses at the gene ends were 4 bases for V and 0 bases for J; bases not matched to a gene: 11. Germline CDR1 and CDR2: SGDLS and YYNGEE. The CDR3 covers 18 residues. The CDR3 DNA follows: TGTGCCAGCAGCCTCTCGGGACTAGCGGCAAAGTACCAAGAGACCCAGTACTTC. Translated, it gives CASSLSGLAAKYQETQYF.

V and J are TRBV5-6 and TRBJ2-7; D might be TRBD1 (6 bases). CDR3 length: 13 amino acids. V dropped 4 bases and J dropped 1 base, with 9 bases sitting between them. In germline, CDR1 is SGHDT, CDR2 YYEEEE. The CDR3 sequence is CASSPGVSYEQYF. The CDR3 region has the DNA TGTGCCAGCAGCCCAGGGGTTTCCTACGAGCAGTACTTC. Combining the CDR3 with reference TRBV5-6 and TRBJ2-7 gives the whole variable domain DAGVTQSPTHLIKTRGQQVTLRCSPKSGHDTVSWYQQALGQGPQFIFQYYEEEERQRGNFPDRFSGHQFPNYSSELNVNALLLGDSALYLCASSPGVSYEQYFGPGTRLTVT.

The chain recombines TRBV7-9 with TRBJ2-5; no definite D call. The ends were cut back, 6 bases at V and 4 bases at J, with 12 bases in the middle. The CDR3 is 13 amino acids. The germline gives CDR1 SEHNR, CDR2 FQNEAQ (reference sequence). CDR3 bases: TGTGCCAGCAGGGTCGAGAACGTAGAGACCCAGTACTTC. Translating gives CASRVENVETQYF.

This clone was detected only once. The CDR3 region is CASSEYGSIGTLNSPLHF. In DNA form, the CDR3 reads TGTGCCAGCAGTGAATATGGCTCTATCGGGACATTGAATTCACCCCTCCACTTT. This sequence joins TRBV6-1 and TRBJ1-6; a possible D gene is TRBD1 (6 bases). V lost 2 bases to trimming and J lost 7 bases, with 21 bases between them. Germline lookup yields CDR1 MNHNS and CDR2 SASEGT. The CDR3 runs 18 residues.

The chain recombines TRBV9 with TRBJ1-3; D unclear. CDR1 SGDLS and CDR2 YYNGEE come from the germline V gene. This CDR3 contains 15 residues. V lost 0 bases, J lost 1 base, and 8 bases lay in between. The CDR3 region has the DNA TGTGCCAGCAGCGTAGCGGGGTTGTCTGGAAACACCATATATTTT. Translating gives CASSVAGLSGNTIYF.

V and J are TRBV5-4 and TRBJ2-1; a weak D match, TRBD2 (6 bases). The CDR3 is 15 amino acids. The V end lost 0 bases, the J end lost 3 bases, and 10 bases lay between the germline ends. In germline, CDR1 is SGHNT, CDR2 YYREEE (reference sequence). CDR3 DNA sequence: TGTGCCAGCAGCTTGGGCGGGACCAACTACAATGAGCAGTTCTTC. It codes for CASSLGGTNYNEQFF.

The chain joins TRBV28 to TRBJ2-1; 13 bases agree with TRBD2. Germline V gene lookup returns CDR1 MDHEN and CDR2 SYDVKM. Unmatched junction bases numbered 7, after V lost 4 bases and J lost 7 bases. CDR3 length: 16 residues. The CDR3 DNA sequence: TGTGCCAGCAGTTGGACTAGCGGGAGCGGCAAAAATGAGCAGTTCTTC. This encodes CASSWTSGSGKNEQFF.

This chain links TRBV5-1 with TRBJ1-5; TRBD1 matches at 11 bases. Germline V lookup: CDR1 SGHRS, CDR2 YFSETQ. The CDR3 is made up of 15 amino acids. V trimming: 4 bases; J trimming: 5 bases; junction bases outside the gene matches: 5. The CDR3, as DNA: TGCGCCAGCAGCCCCGGGACAGGGGGACATCAGCCCCAGCATTTT. Residues: CASSPGTGGHQPQHF.

This clone was counted a few times. V usage is TRBV18 and J usage is TRBJ2-7, with D possibly TRBD1 on 5 matching bases. V was trimmed by 3 bases and J by 3 bases, leaving 12 bases between them. CDR3 length equals 14 residues. The germline CDR1 and CDR2 sequences are KGHSH and LQKENI. The CDR3 is CASSPQGSIYEQYF. In DNA form, the CDR3 reads TGTGCCAGCTCACCTCAGGGCAGTATCTACGAGCAGTACTTC.

The rearrangement uses TRBV28 and TRBJ1-2; D unclear. In germline, CDR1 is MDHEN, CDR2 SYDVKM. The CDR3 totals 12 residues. Trimming shortened V by 5 bases and J by 2 bases, and 6 bases separated the two germline ends. The CDR3 DNA is TGTGCCAGCAGTGGGAGGAACTATGGCTACACCTTC. It codes for CASSGRNYGYTF.

The rearrangement links TRBV14 to TRBJ2-4; D is possibly TRBD1 (5 bases). Germline loops: CDR1 SGHDN, CDR2 FVKESK. Trimming cost V 1 base and J 8 bases, with 15 bases left between them. This CDR3 has 15 amino acids. CDR3 amino acids: CASSQAVKGVDIQYF. CDR3 coding DNA: TGTGCCAGCAGCCAAGCCGTGAAAGGGGTGGACATTCAGTACTTC. Combining the CDR3 with reference TRBV14 and TRBJ2-4 gives the whole variable domain EAGVTQFPSHSVIEKGQTVTLRCDPISGHDNLYWYRRVMGKEIKFLLHFVKESKQDESGMPNNRFLAERTGGTYSTLKVQPAELEDSGVYFCASSQAVKGVDIQYFGAGTRLSVL.

The CDR3 bases are TGTGCCTGGAGTTCCGGGACTAGCGGGAGGTATGATGAGCAGTTCTTC. This sequence encodes CAWSSGTSGRYDEQFF. The gene calls are TRBV30 and TRBJ2-1, with TRBD2 identical over 15 bases. The germline gives CDR1 GTSNPN, CDR2 SVGIG (reference sequence). The V segment lost 2 bases and the J segment 8 bases; nucleotides outside the gene matches: 7. The CDR3 loop spans 16 amino acids. Filled out from reference TRBV30 and TRBJ2-1, the complete variable domain reads SQTIHQWPATLVQPVGSPLSLECTVEGTSNPNLYWYRQAAGRGLQLLFYSVGIGQISSEVPQNLSASRPQDRQFILSSKKLLLSDSGFYLCAWSSGTSGRYDEQFFGPGTRLTVL.

The chain has TRBV15 and TRBJ2-5; possible D gene TRBD1, 6 bases. Germline V gene lookup returns CDR1 LNHNV and CDR2 YYDKDF (reference sequence). The CDR3 has 13 amino acids. V lost 1 base to trimming and J lost 5 bases, with 8 bases between them. This CDR3 reads CATSRVQGETQYF. The CDR3 bases are TGTGCCACCAGCAGAGTTCAGGGGGAGACCCAGTACTTC.